This TCR beta chain was found in a study of shared clonotypes between healthy human individuals. The study's findings and limits: Blood was the only sampled material, and tissue repertoires likely differ. Non-shared clonotypes had lower generation probabilities than clonotypes shared by all four sorted-subset donors.

Measured with immunoSEQ multiplex PCR; TCRdb has only the in-frame clones, and not every one. The sample records roughly 2 million clones, roughly 94% being singletons. CDR3 length equals 14 residues. V lost 6 bases, J lost 4 bases, and 8 bases stayed unmatched. Germline CDR1 reads SNHLY; CDR2 reads FYNNEI. On this clone itself: Its antigen is unknown.

Sequenced input: naive CD4+ T cells sorted from blood. Subset meaning: CD45RA+ positively selected. The rearrangement links TRBV2 to TRBJ1-1, with 7 positions matching TRBD1. This TCR was sampled from a man between 18 and 35 years old in good health. CDR3 sequence (DNA): TGTGCCAGCAGCCGGGACCAGGGGGGCACTGAAGCTTTCTTT. It is translated as CASSRDQGGTEAFF.